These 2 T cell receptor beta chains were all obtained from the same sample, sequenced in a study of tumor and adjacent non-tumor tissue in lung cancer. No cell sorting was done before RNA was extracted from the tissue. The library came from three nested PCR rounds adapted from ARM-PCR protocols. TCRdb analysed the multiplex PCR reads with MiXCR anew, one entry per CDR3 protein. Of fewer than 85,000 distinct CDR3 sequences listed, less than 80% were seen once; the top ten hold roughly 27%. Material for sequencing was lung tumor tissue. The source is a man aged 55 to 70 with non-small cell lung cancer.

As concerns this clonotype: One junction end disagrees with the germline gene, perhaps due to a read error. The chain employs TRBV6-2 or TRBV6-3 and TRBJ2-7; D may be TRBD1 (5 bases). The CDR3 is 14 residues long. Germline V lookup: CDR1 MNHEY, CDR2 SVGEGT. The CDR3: CASRSNRFSYEHYF. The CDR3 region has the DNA TGTGCCAGTAGATCGAACAGGTTCTCCTACGAGCACTACTTC.

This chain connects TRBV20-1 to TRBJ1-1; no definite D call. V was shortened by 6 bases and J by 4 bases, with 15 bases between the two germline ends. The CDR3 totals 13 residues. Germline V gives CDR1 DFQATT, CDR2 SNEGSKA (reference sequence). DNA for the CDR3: TGCAGTGCGCCGAGACGGTTGTGCACTGAAGCTTTCTTT. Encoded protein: CSAPRRLCTEAFF.